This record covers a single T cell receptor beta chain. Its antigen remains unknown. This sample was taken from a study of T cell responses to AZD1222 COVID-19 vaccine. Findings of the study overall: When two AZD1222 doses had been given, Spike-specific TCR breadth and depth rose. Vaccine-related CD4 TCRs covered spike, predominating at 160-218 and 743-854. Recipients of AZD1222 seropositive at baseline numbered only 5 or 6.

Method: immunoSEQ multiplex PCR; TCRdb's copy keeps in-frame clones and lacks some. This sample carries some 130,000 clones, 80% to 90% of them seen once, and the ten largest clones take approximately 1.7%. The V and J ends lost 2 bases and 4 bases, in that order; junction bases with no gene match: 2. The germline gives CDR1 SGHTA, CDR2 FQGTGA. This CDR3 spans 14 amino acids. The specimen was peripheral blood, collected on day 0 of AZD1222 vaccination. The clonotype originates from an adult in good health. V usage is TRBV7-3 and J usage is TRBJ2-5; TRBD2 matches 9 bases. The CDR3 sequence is CASSLAGGRETQYF. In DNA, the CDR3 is TGTGCCAGCAGCTTAGCGGGGGGGCGAGAGACCCAGTACTTC.